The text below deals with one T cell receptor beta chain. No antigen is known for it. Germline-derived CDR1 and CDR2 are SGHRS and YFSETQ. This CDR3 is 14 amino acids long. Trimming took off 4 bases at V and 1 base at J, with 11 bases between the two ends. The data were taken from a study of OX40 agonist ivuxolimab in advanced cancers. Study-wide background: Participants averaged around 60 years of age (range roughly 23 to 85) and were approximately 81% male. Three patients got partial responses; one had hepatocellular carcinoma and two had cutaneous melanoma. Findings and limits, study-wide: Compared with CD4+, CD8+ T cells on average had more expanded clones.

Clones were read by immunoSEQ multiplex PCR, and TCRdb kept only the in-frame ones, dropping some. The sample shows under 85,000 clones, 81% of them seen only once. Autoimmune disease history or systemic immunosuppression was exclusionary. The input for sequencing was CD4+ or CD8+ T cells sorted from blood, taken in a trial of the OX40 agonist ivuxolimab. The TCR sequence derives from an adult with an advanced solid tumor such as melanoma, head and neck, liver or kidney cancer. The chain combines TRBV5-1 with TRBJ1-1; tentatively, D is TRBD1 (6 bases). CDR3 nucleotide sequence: TGCGCCAGCAGCCCGGGGACAACGAACACTGAAGCTTTCTTT. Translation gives CASSPGTTNTEAFF.